Included here is one TCR beta chain sequence, with context. Its antigen is as yet unknown. The immunoSEQ assay was version 4, run in survey mode. TCRdb's table, derived via immunoSEQ multiplex PCR, lists solely in-frame clones and lacks some. The profile covers fewer than 35,000 clones, with roughly 80% appearing a single time and 0.86% taken by the ten largest. The CDR3 extends over 14 amino acids. Deletions cut 6 bases from V and 4 bases from J, with 16 bases between. Germline CDR1 is SGDLS and CDR2 is YYNGEE. The data derive from a study of persistence of HIV-infected CD4 T cells. Background on the study: CD4+ T cells responding to CMV or HIV-1 Gag were isolated. Median time on suppressive ART was over six years.

Cells were stimulated with CMV-infected fibroblast lysates at 10 ug/mL. Sorted nonresponding memory CD4+ T cells were CD40L-negative, CD69-negative, CD45RO-high. Donors had CD4+ T cell counts above 400 cells/uL and were CMV-seropositive. Broader study findings: Degenerate expanded CDR3beta sequences were enriched among CMV- and Gag-responding cells.

Material: CD4+ T cells sorted from PBMCs after approximately 20-hour stimulation, obtained from a patient who received antiretroviral therapy. The rearrangement uses TRBV9 and TRBJ1-1; unclear D gene. The TCR comes from an adult man with HIV who was CMV-seropositive. The CDR3 region is CASNDPLVGTEAFF. DNA for the CDR3: TGTGCCAGCAACGACCCTTTGGTTGGCACTGAAGCTTTCTTT.